This T cell receptor beta chain is from a study of blood T cell repertoires in COVID-19. Per the original data handling: Amplification of reference gene primers provided the estimated nucleated cell counts. Profiling relied on immunoSEQ multiplex PCR, and the TCRdb table lists in-frame clones only, not all of them. V and J calls and clone size are those listed in that table; D and trimming were worked out from the DNA. The table lists about 240,000 clones, around four fifths of them singletons, with more than 4% in the top ten. V gave up 6 bases and J gave up 4 bases, with 13 bases separating them. This CDR3 spans 13 amino acids.

The rearrangement links TRBV12-3 or TRBV12-4 to TRBJ2-7; D perhaps matches TRBD2 (5 bases). The receptor was isolated from a middle-aged man with acute or convalescent COVID-19. Sequencing was performed on peripheral blood. In nucleotides, the CDR3 is TGTGCCAGCAGCGGACTCCCCTCTTACGAGCAGTACTTC. Residues: CASSGLPSYEQYF.